The 18 T cell receptor beta chains in this list originate from one sample, sequenced in a study of identical twins. TCRdb recomputed calls from the 5' RACE reads with MiXCR, one row per CDR3 protein. The sample lists 1.5 million to 2 million distinct CDR3 sequences; under 35% were seen once. Sequences were obtained from cord blood. The receptors were gathered from a newborn girl in good health.

This chain uses TRBV7-2 with TRBJ2-3; TRBD2 agrees at 13 bases. Trimming removed 3 bases from V and 2 bases from J; junction bases left unmatched: 14. The CDR3 contains 20 residues. Germline V CDR1 and CDR2: SGHTA, FQGNSA. The CDR3 DNA is TGTGCCAGCAGCTTTATTGCGGGACTAGCGGGACATGGGCTCACAGATACGCAGTATTTT. It is translated as CASSFIAGLAGHGLTDTQYF. Drawing the rest from reference TRBV7-2 and TRBJ2-3, the complete variable domain is GAGVSQSPSNKVTEKGKDVELRCDPISGHTALYWYRQSLGQGLEFLIYFQGNSAPDKSGLPSDRFSAERTGGSVSTLTIQRTQQEDSAVYLCASSFIAGLAGHGLTDTQYFGPGTRLTVL.

The gene calls are TRBV7-2 and TRBJ1-3; no clear D. V lost 2 bases and J lost 0, with 8 bases in between. This CDR3 is 15 amino acids long. CDR1 and CDR2 from the germline V gene are SGHTA and FQGNSA. CDR3 in DNA: TGTGCCAGCAGCTTAAACGGTGTCTCTGGAAACACCATATATTTT. Amino acids: CASSLNGVSGNTIYF.

The chain joins TRBV3-1 to TRBJ2-7, with TRBD1 matching over 9 bases. The CDR3 sequence is 17 residues long. CDR1 is LGHDT and CDR2 is YNNKEL in the germline V gene (reference sequence). Germline trimming cut 0 bases from V and 1 base from J; bases unmatched to any gene: 7. As DNA, the CDR3 is TGTGCCAGCAGCCAAGAAAAGAGGACAGGGGTATCCTACGAGCAGTACTTC. Translated, it gives CASSQEKRTGVSYEQYF.

This clonotype was seen a few times. This chain joins TRBV2 and TRBJ2-6; TRBD1 aligns across 10 bases. The ends lost 8 bases at V and 2 bases at J; junction bases unmatched: 6. This CDR3 region has 16 residues. Germline values: CDR1 SNHLY, CDR2 FYNNEI. CDR3 DNA sequence: TGTGCCAGCCCAACGACAGGGGGCACTGGGGCCAACGTCCTGACTTTC. Amino acids: CASPTTGGTGANVLTF.

This clonotype was recorded a few times. One junction end disagrees with the germline gene, perhaps due to a read error. V usage is TRBV7-2 and J usage is TRBJ2-3, with 12 bases identical to TRBD2. The CDR3 totals 14 residues. Germline V CDR1 and CDR2: SGHTA, FQGNSA. The CDR3 DNA sequence: TGTGCCAGCAGCTTAGGACTAGCGGGAGATGCGCAGTATTTT. Protein product: CASSLGLAGDAQYF.

J is TRBJ2-7 and V is TRBV28; D gene unclear. The V gene's germline CDR1 is MDHEN and CDR2 SYDVKM. The length of the CDR3 is 17 residues. The V and J ends lost 2 bases and 3 bases respectively, with 20 bases between them. As DNA, the CDR3 is TGTGCCAGCAGTTTAGGCTCAAGGGCGTACAAGGACTACGAGCAGTACTTC. Amino acid sequence: CASSLGSRAYKDYEQYF.

This clonotype showed up just a few times. The gene calls are TRBV6-2 or TRBV6-3 and TRBJ2-7, with unresolved D. Trimming took off 6 bases at V and 4 bases at J, with 7 bases between the two ends. The CDR3 is 11 amino acids. CDR1 and CDR2 (germline): MNHEY, SVGEGT. The DNA of the CDR3 is TGTGCCAGCAGGAAATGGTACGAGCAGTACTTC. Its translation: CASRKWYEQYF.

This clonotype was detected ten times or more. The V and J genes are TRBV6-6 and TRBJ1-2; 7 bases line up with TRBD1. J was trimmed by 4 bases and V by 0 bases; bases with no gene match: 2. Germline V gene sequence: CDR1 MNHNY, CDR2 SVGAGI (reference sequence). CDR3 size: 14 residues. The CDR3 DNA follows: TGTGCCAGCAGTTACTCACAGGGGTCCTATGGCTACACCTTC. It is translated as CASSYSQGSYGYTF.

The chain uses TRBV18 and TRBJ1-2; 10 positions match TRBD1. This CDR3 region has 16 residues. The germline gives CDR1 KGHSH, CDR2 LQKENI. The J segment lost 7 bases and the V segment lost 4 bases, leaving 12 bases of the junction unmatched. The DNA for the CDR3 is TGTGCCAGCTCACACACCGTCCTACGACAGGGGGCTGGCTACACCTTC. This encodes CASSHTVLRQGAGYTF.

This clonotype has a handful of counts. Here the CDR3 reads CATTQGTEAFF. The CDR3 bases are TGTGCCACCACACAGGGGACTGAAGCTTTCTTT. The rearrangement links TRBV27 to TRBJ1-1; 7 bases map to TRBD1. Losses at the gene ends were 10 bases for V and 5 bases for J; bases not matched to a gene: 4. The germline V gene has CDR1 MNHEY and CDR2 SMNVEV (reference sequence). This CDR3 comprises 11 residues.

The chain has TRBV7-2 and TRBJ1-1, with a weak D call TRBD1 (5 bases). The CDR3 is made up of 15 amino acids. Per the germline V gene, CDR1 is SGHTA and CDR2 is FQGNSA. Trimming took off 0 bases at V and 1 base at J, with 9 bases between the two ends. The CDR3 sequence is CASSLANRPNTEAFF. The CDR3 DNA follows: TGTGCCAGCAGCTTAGCGAACAGGCCGAACACTGAAGCTTTCTTT.

The V call is TRBV5-1, the J call TRBJ1-2; 12 positions match TRBD1. The CDR3 has 17 residues. CDR1 and CDR2 from the germline V gene are SGHRS and YFSETQ. V trimming: 1 base; J trimming: 1 base; junction bases outside the gene matches: 5. The CDR3 here is CASSLRGTGGLNYGYTF. For the CDR3, the DNA is TGCGCCAGCAGCTTGCGGGGGACAGGGGGCCTTAACTATGGCTACACCTTC.

The V gene is TRBV12-5, the J gene TRBJ2-5, with 7 bases that match TRBD2. The J segment lost 11 bases and the V segment lost 6 bases, leaving 12 bases of the junction unmatched. CDR1 and CDR2 (germline): LGHNT, FRNRAP. The CDR3 totals 13 residues. CDR3 amino acids: CASGGGPMNEQYF. In nucleotides, the CDR3 is TGTGCTAGTGGGGGAGGGCCAATGAATGAGCAGTACTTC.

This clonotype has only a few counts. The chain has TRBV9 and TRBJ2-7; 8 positions match TRBD2. Germline-derived CDR1 and CDR2 are SGDLS and YYNGEE. The CDR3 spans 19 residues. Trimming cost V 0 bases and J 0 bases; bases outside gene matches: 14. Here the CDR3 DNA reads TGTGCCAGCAGCGTAGGTATACTTGGGGCGGGAGGACTCTCCTACGAGCAGTACTTC. As protein: CASSVGILGAGGLSYEQYF.

Only one count was recorded for this clonotype. In nucleotides, the CDR3 is TGTGCCAGCAGCAAAGCGATACAGGTTGCCTCCTACGAGCAGTACTTC. This translates into CASSKAIQVASYEQYF. The genes are TRBV21-1 and TRBJ2-7; TRBD1, the D gene given by the table, was not confirmed from the DNA. TRBV21-1 is classified as a pseudogene. The CDR3 is 16 residues long.

The chain has TRBV20-1 and TRBJ2-1; 8 nucleotides align to TRBD1. Germline lookup yields CDR1 DFQATT and CDR2 SNEGSKA (reference sequence). The CDR3 extends over 11 amino acids. Germline trimming cut 3 bases from V and 9 bases from J; bases unmatched to any gene: 1. The CDR3, as DNA: TGCAGTGCTAGCACAGGGGGTGAGCAGTTCTTC. Translated, it gives CSASTGGEQFF.

The chain recombines TRBV28 with TRBJ2-3; 7 positions match TRBD1. The CDR3 runs to 18 residues. V shed 5 bases, J shed 3 bases, and the junction held 17 bases outside the gene matches. CDR1 and CDR2 from the germline V gene are MDHEN and SYDVKM. The DNA for the CDR3 is TGTGCCAGCAGTCGGACGGTCATGAGGGGGCAGCGGACAGATACGCAGTATTTT. Protein product: CASSRTVMRGQRTDTQYF. The whole variable domain, filled in from reference TRBV28 and TRBJ2-3, reads DVKVTQSSRYLVKRTGEKVFLECVQDMDHENMFWYRQDPGLGLRLIYFSYDVKMKEKGDIPEGYSVSREKKERFSLILESASTNQTSMYLCASSRTVMRGQRTDTQYFGPGTRLTVL.

About this clonotype: A much larger clone is a single base away; this may be a read error. The chain's CDR3 is CASSPRTHNYGYTF. Here the CDR3 DNA reads TGTGCCAGCAGCCCTAGGACGCATAACTATGGCTACACCTTC. The gene calls are TRBV7-6 and TRBJ1-2; no reliable D call. The germline V and J ends were trimmed by 5 bases and 1 base, with 11 bases remaining between them. The CDR3 is made up of 14 amino acids. Germline V gene sequence: CDR1 SGHVS, CDR2 FNYEAQ. The complete variable domain, with remaining parts taken from reference TRBV7-6 and TRBJ1-2, reads GAGVSQSPRYKVTKRGQDVALRCDPISGHVSLYWYRQALGQGPEFLTYFNYEAQQDKSGLPNDRFSAERPEGSISTLTIQRTEQRDSAMYRCASSPRTHNYGYTFGSGTRLTVV.